This T cell receptor beta chain came from a study of blood T cell repertoires in COVID-19. The CDR3 covers 20 residues. V gave up 2 bases and J gave up 9 bases, with 32 bases separating them. Germline CDR1 reads MNHEY; CDR2 reads SVGEGT. TCRdb's copy holds only in-frame clones and misses some; the assay was immunoSEQ multiplex PCR. There are about 400,000 clones in the sample; roughly 87% occur only once, and about 2.7% lies in the top ten. All recovered Cohort 3 donors got two negative PCRs, got clearance, or saw symptom resolution. This TCR came from a woman in her thirties who had recovered from COVID-19. The sample taken for sequencing was PBMCs or T cells enriched from blood (not recorded which). The chain combines TRBV6-2 or TRBV6-3 with TRBJ1-5; D is perhaps TRBD1 (5 bases). The DNA of the CDR3 is TGTGCCAGCAGTTACCTGGGGCAGGGCCGGGCCACGGGTTCTATCAGGCCCCAGCATTTT. Translation: CASSYLGQGRATGSIRPQHF.